Below are 2 T cell receptor beta chains sequenced from a single sample in a study of PD-1 blockade in classical Hodgkin lymphoma. All the patients suffered relapse after autologous stem cell transplantation, and brentuximab vedotin exposure differed. Sequenced by immunoSEQ multiplex PCR; TCRdb stores in-frame clones only, minus some. The table has fewer than 8,500 clones, approximately 84% seen once. Sequences were derived from peripheral blood mononuclear cells (PBMCs), sampled at baseline. These receptors were collected from a human donor with classical Hodgkin lymphoma.

The chain has TRBV6-4 and TRBJ2-3; the match to TRBD2 covers 10 bases. The ends lost 3 bases at V and 4 bases at J; junction bases unmatched: 7. The germline CDR1 and CDR2 sequences are MRHNA and SNTAGT. The CDR3 covers 16 residues. The DNA for the CDR3 is TGTGCCAGCAGTGAATCTAGCGGGAGTTTCGCAGATACGCAGTATTTT. As protein: CASSESSGSFADTQYF.

The J gene is TRBJ2-1, the V gene TRBV6-5, with TRBD1 as a possible D gene (8 bases). This CDR3 comprises 16 residues. V lost 2 bases and J lost 1, with 12 bases in between. Germline V CDR1 and CDR2: MNHEY, SVGAGI. CDR3 sequence (DNA): TGTGCCAGCAGTTACGCGGGGGACAGGTCCTACAATGAGCAGTTCTTC. Its protein product is CASSYAGDRSYNEQFF.